This T cell receptor beta chain was captured in a study of cytomegalovirus exposure and HLA in healthy donors. The CDR3 sequence is 16 residues long. V lost 7 bases to trimming and J lost 4 bases; unmatched junction nucleotides: 16. Germline CDR1 and CDR2: SNHLY and FYNNEI. PCR used 60 Vbeta primers and 13 Jbeta primers. Assay used: immunoSEQ multiplex PCR; TCRdb lists only in-frame clones, some missing. The sample contains about 200,000 clones, 79% of which appear only once. The material sequenced was PBMCs. The genes are TRBV2 and TRBJ2-7; 7 positions match TRBD2. The sequence derives from a man in his fifties or sixties in good health and CMV-seronegative. The CDR3 coding sequence is TGTGCCAGCATGCAGGTAGCGGGCAATCGATTATACGAGCAGTACTTC. Amino acids: CASMQVAGNRLYEQYF.